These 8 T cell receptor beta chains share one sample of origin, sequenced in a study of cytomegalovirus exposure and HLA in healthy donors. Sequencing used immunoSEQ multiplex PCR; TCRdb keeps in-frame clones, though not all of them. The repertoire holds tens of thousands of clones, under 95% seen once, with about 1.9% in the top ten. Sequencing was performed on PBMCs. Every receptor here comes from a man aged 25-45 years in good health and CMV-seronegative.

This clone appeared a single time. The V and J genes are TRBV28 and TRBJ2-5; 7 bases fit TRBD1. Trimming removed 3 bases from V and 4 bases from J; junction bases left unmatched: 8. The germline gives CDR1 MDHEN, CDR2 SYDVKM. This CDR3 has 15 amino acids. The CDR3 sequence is CASSLGTVWGETQYF. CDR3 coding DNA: TGTGCCAGCAGTTTGGGGACAGTCTGGGGAGAGACCCAGTACTTC.

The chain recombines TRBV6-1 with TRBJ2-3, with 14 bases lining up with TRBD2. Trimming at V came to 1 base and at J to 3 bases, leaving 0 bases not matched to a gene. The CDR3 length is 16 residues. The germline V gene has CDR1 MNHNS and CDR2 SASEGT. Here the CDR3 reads CASSEGLAGGTDTQYF. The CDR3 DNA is TGTGCCAGCAGTGAAGGACTAGCGGGGGGGACAGATACGCAGTATTTT.

CDR3 in DNA: TGTGCCAGCAGGAATCAGGGGGACAATCAGCCCCAGCATTTT. Translation: CASRNQGDNQPQHF. This chain uses TRBV27 with TRBJ1-5; 7 nucleotides align to TRBD1. With V trimmed by 6 bases and J by 3 bases, 5 bases remained unmatched. Germline V lookup: CDR1 MNHEY, CDR2 SMNVEV (reference sequence). This CDR3 region has 14 residues.

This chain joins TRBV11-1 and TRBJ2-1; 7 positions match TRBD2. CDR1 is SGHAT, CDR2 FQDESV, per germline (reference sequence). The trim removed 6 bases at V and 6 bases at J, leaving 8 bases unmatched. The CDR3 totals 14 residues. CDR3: CASSRGGLVNEQFF. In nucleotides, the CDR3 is TGTGCCAGCAGTCGCGGCGGACTAGTCAATGAGCAGTTCTTC.

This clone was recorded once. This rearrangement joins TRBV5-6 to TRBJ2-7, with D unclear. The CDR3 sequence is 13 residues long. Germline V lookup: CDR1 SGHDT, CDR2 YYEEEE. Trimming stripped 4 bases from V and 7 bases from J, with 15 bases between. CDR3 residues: CASSPPQLEEQYF. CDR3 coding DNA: TGTGCCAGCAGCCCCCCCCAATTGGAGGAGCAGTACTTC. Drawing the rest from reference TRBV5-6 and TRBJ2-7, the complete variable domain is DAGVTQSPTHLIKTRGQQVTLRCSPKSGHDTVSWYQQALGQGPQFIFQYYEEEERQRGNFPDRFSGHQFPNYSSELNVNALLLGDSALYLCASSPPQLEEQYFGPGTRLTVT.

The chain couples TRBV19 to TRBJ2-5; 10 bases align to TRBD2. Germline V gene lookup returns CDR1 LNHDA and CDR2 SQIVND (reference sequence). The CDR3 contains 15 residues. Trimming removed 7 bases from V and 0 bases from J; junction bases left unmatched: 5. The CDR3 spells CASKSLAGDQETQYF. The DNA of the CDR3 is TGTGCCAGTAAGTCCCTAGCGGGGGACCAAGAGACCCAGTACTTC.

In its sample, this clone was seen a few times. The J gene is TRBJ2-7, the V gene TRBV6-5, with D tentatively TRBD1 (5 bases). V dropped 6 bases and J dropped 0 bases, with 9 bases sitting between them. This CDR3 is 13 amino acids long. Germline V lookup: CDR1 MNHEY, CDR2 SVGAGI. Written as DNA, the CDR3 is TGTGCCAGCAGCCCCGACAGCTCCTACGAGCAGTACTTC. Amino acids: CASSPDSSYEQYF.

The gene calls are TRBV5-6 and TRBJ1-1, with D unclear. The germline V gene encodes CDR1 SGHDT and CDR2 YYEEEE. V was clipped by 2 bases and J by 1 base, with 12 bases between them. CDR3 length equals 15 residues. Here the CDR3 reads CASSFYERTNTEAFF. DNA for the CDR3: TGTGCCAGCAGCTTCTATGAAAGAACGAACACTGAAGCTTTCTTT.